This passage covers 30 T cell receptor beta chains from one sample sequenced in a study of OX40 agonist ivuxolimab in advanced cancers. The protocol was immunoSEQ multiplex PCR, while the TCRdb copy is restricted to in-frame clones and leaves out a portion. The profile shows 20,000 to 30,000 clones, 70% to 90% of them singletons. The material sequenced was CD4+ or CD8+ T cells sorted from blood, taken in a trial of the OX40 agonist ivuxolimab. These receptors all stem from an adult with an advanced solid tumor such as melanoma, head and neck, liver or kidney cancer.

This chain links TRBV9 with TRBJ2-7; 10 bases align to TRBD1. There are 18 residues in the CDR3. Germline V gene data show CDR1 as SGDLS and CDR2 as YYNGEE. V was pared by 4 bases and J by 4 bases, with 17 bases of the junction left unmatched. CDR3 region: CASSPTGRPRQGAYEQYF. The CDR3 DNA is TGTGCCAGCAGCCCGACGGGGAGGCCTAGACAGGGGGCGTACGAGCAGTACTTC.

This chain links TRBV15 with TRBJ2-3; D is possibly TRBD2 (7 bases). The length of the CDR3 is 16 residues. From germline, CDR1 is LNHNV and CDR2 YYDKDF (reference sequence). Trimming removed 0 bases at V and 2 bases at J, with 12 bases between. The CDR3 here is CATSRDGAGATDTQYF. The CDR3 DNA sequence: TGTGCCACCAGCAGAGATGGGGCGGGGGCCACAGATACGCAGTATTTT. The full variable domain, with the rest looked up from reference TRBV15 and TRBJ2-3, is DAMVIQNPRYQVTQFGKPVTLSCSQTLNHNVMYWYQQKSSQAPKLLFHYYDKDFNNEADTPDNFQSRRPNTSFCFLDIRSPGLGDTAMYLCATSRDGAGATDTQYFGPGTRLTVL.

The chain has TRBV6-5 and TRBJ2-7; 7 bases map to TRBD1. V lost 0 bases and J lost 3; bases outside the gene matches: 5. The CDR3 sequence is 15 residues long. The germline CDR1 and CDR2 sequences are MNHEY and SVGAGI. CDR3 residues: CASSYSRTGNYEQYF. Written as DNA, the CDR3 is TGTGCCAGCAGTTACTCGAGGACAGGTAACTACGAGCAGTACTTC.

This clone is a singleton in its sample. The chain is built from TRBV7-9 and TRBJ2-1; TRBD2 aligns across 11 bases. This CDR3 has 17 residues. Germline trimming cut 0 bases from V and 6 bases from J; bases unmatched to any gene: 7. Germline-derived CDR1 and CDR2 are SEHNR and FQNEAQ (reference sequence). The DNA for the CDR3 is TGTGCCAGCAGCTTAGCCCCGGGACTAGCGGAGGGCAATGAGCAGTTCTTC. This translates into CASSLAPGLAEGNEQFF.

The chain is built from TRBV7-9 and TRBJ1-2; D call uncertain. CDR3 size: 15 residues. V was clipped by 1 base and J by 6 bases, with 15 bases between them. The germline V gene has CDR1 SEHNR and CDR2 FQNEAQ (reference sequence). The CDR3 coding sequence is TGTGCCAGCAGCTTAGGGGTGGGAGCAGCCGATGGCTACACCTTC. Its translation is CASSLGVGAADGYTF.

This chain joins TRBV7-9 and TRBJ1-3, with D hard to call. This CDR3 has 13 amino acids. The germline CDR1 and CDR2 sequences are SEHNR and FQNEAQ (reference sequence). V lost 1 base and J 5 bases, leaving 6 bases between the germline ends. The DNA for the CDR3 is TGTGCCAGCAGCTTAGGAGGGAGAAACACCATATATTTT. This gives the protein CASSLGGRNTIYF.

The chain has TRBV7-6 and TRBJ1-1; D might be TRBD1 (5 bases). Between the trimmed V and J ends, which lost 8 bases and 10 bases, there was a span of 17 bases. The CDR3 runs to 12 residues. Germline V CDR1 and CDR2: SGHVS, FNYEAQ. The CDR3 is CASSGGSGRAFF. In nucleotides, the CDR3 is TGTGCCAGCTCGGGGGGGTCCGGGAGAGCTTTCTTT.

This chain joins TRBV5-5 and TRBJ1-2; 7 bases match TRBD1. V lost 0 bases and J lost 4; bases outside the gene matches: 9. Germline CDR1 and CDR2: SGHKS and YYEKEE (reference sequence). This CDR3 contains 16 residues. The CDR3 loop is CASSLAGTEKPYGYTF. The CDR3, as DNA: TGTGCCAGCAGCTTGGCCGGGACAGAGAAGCCCTATGGCTACACCTTC.

The chain couples TRBV4-1 to TRBJ1-1, with TRBD1 identical over 8 bases. The CDR3 runs to 18 residues. V was pared by 2 bases and J by 0 bases, with 11 bases of the junction left unmatched. The germline V gene encodes CDR1 MGHRA and CDR2 YSYEKL. The CDR3 loop reads CASSQRPDRDLMNTEAFF. The CDR3 nucleotides are TGCGCCAGCAGCCAAAGACCGGACAGGGACCTCATGAACACTGAAGCTTTCTTT.

The chain links TRBV7-9 to TRBJ2-1, with 7 positions matching TRBD2. The CDR3 is 18 amino acids. V gave up 0 bases and J gave up 2 bases; unmatched junction bases: 10. CDR1 SEHNR and CDR2 FQNEAQ come from the germline V gene (reference sequence). The CDR3 coding sequence is TGTGCCAGCAGCTTAGCGGAAGGGCTAGCGGATACCTACAATGAGCAGTTCTTC. Protein product: CASSLAEGLADTYNEQFF.

This clone appeared a single time. This chain connects TRBV29-1 to TRBJ2-1, with 7 bases lining up with TRBD1. Germline CDR1 reads SQVTM; CDR2 reads ANQGSEA. Losses at the gene ends were 3 bases for V and 4 bases for J; bases not matched to a gene: 12. The CDR3 extends over 16 amino acids. CDR3 nucleotides: TGCAGCGTTGAGGGGGTGCCAGGGGGAAGATACAATGAGCAGTTCTTC. This translates into CSVEGVPGGRYNEQFF.

The V and J genes are TRBV14 and TRBJ2-3, with TRBD2 identical over 16 bases. The CDR3 loop spans 17 amino acids. V trimming: 5 bases; J trimming: 6 bases; junction bases outside the gene matches: 8. Looked up from germline, CDR1 is SGHDN and CDR2 is FVKESK. Here the CDR3 reads CASSWGLAGGPVDTQYF. The CDR3 nucleotides are TGTGCCAGCAGCTGGGGACTAGCGGGAGGGCCCGTCGATACGCAGTATTTT.

The rearrangement links TRBV5-5 to TRBJ1-1; no definite D call. Between the trimmed V and J ends, which lost 4 bases and 2 bases, there was a span of 9 bases. Per the germline V gene, CDR1 is SGHKS and CDR2 is YYEKEE (reference sequence). CDR3 length: 13 residues. CDR3 nucleotide sequence: TGTGCCAGCAGCCCAGCCTTAAACACTGAAGCTTTCTTT. Translation gives CASSPALNTEAFF.

V is TRBV13 and J is TRBJ2-3; D unclear. The germline V gene has CDR1 PRHDT and CDR2 FYEKMQ (reference sequence). This CDR3 contains 16 residues. Trimming cost V 5 bases and J 2 bases, with 17 bases left between them. CDR3 bases: TGTGCCAGCAGCCCCAGGTTGTCAGCGCTCACAGATACGCAGTATTTT. It encodes CASSPRLSALTDTQYF.

V gene TRBV27 combines with J gene TRBJ1-6; tentative D call: TRBD1 (6 bases). Trimming took 5 bases from V and 0 from J, leaving 14 bases between them. CDR1 is MNHEY, CDR2 SMNVEV, per germline (reference sequence). The CDR3 runs to 17 residues. The CDR3 is CASSGGQIYSYNSPLHF. The CDR3 nucleotides read TGTGCCAGCAGTGGAGGACAGATCTACTCCTATAATTCACCCCTCCACTTT.

This clone was detected once. The chain links TRBV4-1 to TRBJ1-2, with a weak D call TRBD1 (6 bases). Germline V gene lookup returns CDR1 MGHRA and CDR2 YSYEKL. CDR3 length equals 15 residues. Trimming shortened V by 2 bases and J by 12 bases, and 22 bases separated the two germline ends. CDR3 bases: TGCGCCAGCAGCCAACGTGGTGGGACAAGTAAGCCCCACACCTTC. Translating gives CASSQRGGTSKPHTF.

The genes are TRBV9 and TRBJ2-5; possibly TRBD1 for D (5 bases). The CDR3 totals 15 residues. CDR1 and CDR2 (germline): SGDLS, YYNGEE. Between the trimmed V and J ends, which lost 4 bases and 4 bases, there was a span of 17 bases. CDR3 region: CASSTQSRVRETQYF. CDR3 nucleotides: TGTGCCAGCAGCACCCAATCCAGGGTTAGAGAGACCCAGTACTTC.

In nucleotides, the CDR3 is TGCGCCAGCAGCCAAGATCTTCGGGGGCGAAACTATGGCTACACCTTC. Translated, it gives CASSQDLRGRNYGYTF. The chain has TRBV4-1 and TRBJ1-2; weak D call: TRBD1 (6 bases). V was clipped by 0 bases and J by 2 bases, with 13 bases between them. Looked up from germline, CDR1 is MGHRA and CDR2 is YSYEKL. This CDR3 contains 16 residues.

This clone came up once. The chain links TRBV7-9 to TRBJ2-1, with TRBD2 matching over 12 bases. The V segment lost 5 bases and the J segment 5 bases; nucleotides outside the gene matches: 4. The CDR3 is 15 residues long. The germline gives CDR1 SEHNR, CDR2 FQNEAQ (reference sequence). The CDR3 sequence: CASSLGLAGNNEQFF. In DNA form, the CDR3 reads TGTGCCAGCAGCCTTGGACTAGCGGGAAACAATGAGCAGTTCTTC. The full variable domain, completed using reference TRBV7-9 and TRBJ2-1, is DTGVSQNPRHKITKRGQNVTFRCDPISEHNRLYWYRQTLGQGPEFLTYFQNEAQLEKSRLLSDRFSAERPKGSFSTLEIQRTEQGDSAMYLCASSLGLAGNNEQFFGPGTRLTVL.

The sample holds one count of this clone. V and J are TRBV27 and TRBJ2-3, with 7 bases fitting TRBD1. With V trimmed by 5 bases and J by 1 base, 3 bases remained unmatched. The CDR3 runs to 14 residues. The germline V gene encodes CDR1 MNHEY and CDR2 SMNVEV (reference sequence). The CDR3 protein is CASSRDSRTDTQYF. The CDR3 DNA reads as TGTGCCAGCAGTAGGGACAGCCGCACAGATACGCAGTATTTT.

V is TRBV27 and J is TRBJ2-7; D is unresolved. Per the germline V gene, CDR1 is MNHEY and CDR2 is SMNVEV (reference sequence). The CDR3 extends over 13 amino acids. V lost 5 bases and J lost 3, with 11 bases in between. The CDR3 sequence: CASSVTPGYEQYF. CDR3 in DNA: TGTGCCAGCAGTGTAACCCCGGGCTACGAGCAGTACTTC.

This rearrangement joins TRBV4-3 to TRBJ2-2; tentative D call: TRBD1 (5 bases). Trimming stripped 0 bases from V and 2 bases from J, with 10 bases between. The CDR3 contains 16 residues. The V gene's germline CDR1 is LGHNA and CDR2 YSLEER. In DNA form, the CDR3 reads TGCGCCAGCAGCCAAGATCCACAGGATAACACCGGGGAGCTGTTTTTT. Amino acid sequence: CASSQDPQDNTGELFF.

The chain has TRBV7-8 and TRBJ1-6; D is unclear. The CDR3 consists of 16 residues. The V end was cut by 5 bases, the J end by 7 bases, with 18 bases between. Germline values: CDR1 SGHVS, CDR2 FQNEAQ. The CDR3 DNA is TGTGCCAGCAGCGCAGGAAGGGCGGTGAGGAATTCACCCCTCCACTTT. This gives the protein CASSAGRAVRNSPLHF. Looking up the rest from reference TRBV7-8 and TRBJ1-6 gives the full variable domain: GAGVSQSPRYKVAKRGQDVALRCDPISGHVSLFWYQQALGQGPEFLTYFQNEAQLDKSGLPSDRFFAERPEGSVSTLKIQRTQQEDSAVYLCASSAGRAVRNSPLHFGNGTRLTVT.

The CDR3 bases are TGTGCCTGGAGTTGGGGAGGGAACTATGGCTACACCTTC. Protein sequence: CAWSWGGNYGYTF. V gene TRBV30 combines with J gene TRBJ1-2; D ambiguous. Germline values: CDR1 GTSNPN, CDR2 SVGIG (reference sequence). Trimming shortened V by 2 bases and J by 2 bases, and 9 bases separated the two germline ends. This CDR3 spans 13 amino acids. Full variable domain (remainder filled in from reference TRBV30 and TRBJ1-2): SQTIHQWPATLVQPVGSPLSLECTVEGTSNPNLYWYRQAAGRGLQLLFYSVGIGQISSEVPQNLSASRPQDRQFILSSKKLLLSDSGFYLCAWSWGGNYGYTFGSGTRLTVV.

The chain combines TRBV2 with TRBJ1-3, with a tentative D call TRBD1 (5 bases). The germline V gene has CDR1 SNHLY and CDR2 FYNNEI. Trimming stripped 6 bases from V and 1 base from J, with 19 bases between. The CDR3 loop spans 17 amino acids. Here the CDR3 DNA reads TGTGCCAGCAGAGTTAGGGACCCTTCAAATTCTGGAAACACCATATATTTT. Protein sequence: CASRVRDPSNSGNTIYF.

This clone was recorded a few times. The chain combines TRBV27 with TRBJ1-1; D unclear. Trimming took off 0 bases at V and 0 bases at J, with 5 bases between the two ends. From germline, CDR1 is MNHEY and CDR2 SMNVEV (reference sequence). The CDR3 is 14 amino acids. As DNA, the CDR3 is TGTGCCAGCAGTTTATCGGAGATGAACACTGAAGCTTTCTTT. The encoded protein is CASSLSEMNTEAFF.

The chain carries TRBV6-9 and TRBJ2-7, with 7 bases that match TRBD1. Looked up from germline, CDR1 is MNHGY and CDR2 is SVAAGI. The CDR3 extends over 14 amino acids. J was trimmed by 3 bases and V by 3 bases; bases with no gene match: 5. The CDR3 loop is CASSYGRGSYEQYF. The CDR3 nucleotides read TGTGCCAGCAGTTACGGCAGGGGGAGCTACGAGCAGTACTTC.

On this clone itself: As the CDR3 is not closed by the conserved phenylalanine or tryptophan, this likely results from a read error. The DNA is omitted, as the CDR3 cannot be located on it reliably, and the CDR3 follows TCRdb's listing. The chain carries TRBV6-5 and TRBJ1-2; TRBD1, as called in the table, went unchecked against the DNA. With termini counted, the CDR3 has 13 amino acids. Per the germline V gene, CDR1 is MNHEY and CDR2 is SVGAGI. The CDR3 spells CASTEHPDRRPQL.

V gene TRBV7-6 combines with J gene TRBJ2-1; D is possibly TRBD2 (5 bases). This CDR3 has 17 residues. V was clipped by 0 bases and J by 1 base, with 13 bases between them. Germline V lookup: CDR1 SGHVS, CDR2 FNYEAQ. The CDR3 coding sequence is TGTGCCAGCAGCTTAGCCCCCGCCGGGGAGTCCTACAATGAGCAGTTCTTC. Amino acid sequence: CASSLAPAGESYNEQFF.

This chain connects TRBV4-1 to TRBJ1-5; 7 nucleotides agree with TRBD1. Per germline, CDR1 MGHRA and CDR2 YSYEKL. This CDR3 has 15 residues. Trimming at V came to 5 bases and at J to 2 bases, leaving 6 bases not matched to a gene. CDR3 nucleotides: TGCGCCAGCAGCGCAAGGGGGCTTGGCAATCAGCCCCAGCATTTT. This gives the protein CASSARGLGNQPQHF.